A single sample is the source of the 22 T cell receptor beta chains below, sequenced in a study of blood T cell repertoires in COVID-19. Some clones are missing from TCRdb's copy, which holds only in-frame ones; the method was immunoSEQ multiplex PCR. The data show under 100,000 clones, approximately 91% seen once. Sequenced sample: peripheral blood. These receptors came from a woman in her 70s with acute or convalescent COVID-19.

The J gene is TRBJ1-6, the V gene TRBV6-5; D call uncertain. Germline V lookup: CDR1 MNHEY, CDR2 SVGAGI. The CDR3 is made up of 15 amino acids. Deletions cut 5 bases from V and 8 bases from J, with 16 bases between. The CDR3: CASSTRVGRDSPLHF. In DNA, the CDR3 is TGTGCCAGCAGTACGCGGGTGGGGAGGGATTCACCCCTCCACTTT.

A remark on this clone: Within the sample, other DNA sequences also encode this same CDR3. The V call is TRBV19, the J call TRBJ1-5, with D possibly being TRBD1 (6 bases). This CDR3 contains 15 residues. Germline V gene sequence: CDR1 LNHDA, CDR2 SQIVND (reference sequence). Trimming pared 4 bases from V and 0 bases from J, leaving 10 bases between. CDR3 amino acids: CASSRGQFSNQPQHF. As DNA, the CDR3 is TGTGCCAGTAGTAGAGGACAGTTTAGCAATCAGCCCCAGCATTTT.

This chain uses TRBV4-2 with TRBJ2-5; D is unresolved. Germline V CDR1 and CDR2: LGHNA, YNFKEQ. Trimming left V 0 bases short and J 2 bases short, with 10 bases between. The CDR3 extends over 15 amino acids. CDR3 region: CASSQDRALQETQYF. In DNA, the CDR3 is TGTGCCAGCAGCCAAGATCGCGCACTACAAGAGACCCAGTACTTC.

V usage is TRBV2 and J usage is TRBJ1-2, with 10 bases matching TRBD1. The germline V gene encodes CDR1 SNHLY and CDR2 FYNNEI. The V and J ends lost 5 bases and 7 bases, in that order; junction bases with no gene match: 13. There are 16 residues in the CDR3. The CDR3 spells CASSPNRDRGFVGYTF. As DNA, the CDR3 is TGTGCCAGCAGTCCGAATAGGGACAGGGGTTTCGTTGGCTACACCTTC.

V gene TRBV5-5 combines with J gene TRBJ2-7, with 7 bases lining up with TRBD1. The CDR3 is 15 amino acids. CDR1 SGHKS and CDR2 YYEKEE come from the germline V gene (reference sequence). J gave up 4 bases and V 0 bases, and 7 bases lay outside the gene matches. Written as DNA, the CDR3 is TGTGCCAGCAGCTTGGCCTTCACAGGGGAGTACGAGCAGTACTTC. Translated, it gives CASSLAFTGEYEQYF.

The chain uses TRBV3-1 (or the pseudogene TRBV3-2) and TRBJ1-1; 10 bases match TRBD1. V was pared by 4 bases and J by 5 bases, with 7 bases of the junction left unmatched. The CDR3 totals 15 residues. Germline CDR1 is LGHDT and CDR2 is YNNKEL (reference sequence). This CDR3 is CASSPDRGHVTEAFF. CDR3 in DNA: TGTGCCAGCAGCCCAGACAGGGGGCATGTGACTGAAGCTTTCTTT.

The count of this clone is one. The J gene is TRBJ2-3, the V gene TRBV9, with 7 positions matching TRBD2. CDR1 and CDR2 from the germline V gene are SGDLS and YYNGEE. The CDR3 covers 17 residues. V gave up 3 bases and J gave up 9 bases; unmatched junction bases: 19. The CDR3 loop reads CASSAVRERGRDSTQYF. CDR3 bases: TGTGCCAGCAGCGCCGTCAGAGAGCGGGGAAGGGATTCGACGCAGTATTTT.

Here the CDR3 DNA reads TGTGCCAGCTCACTCGCAGGGTTCGGAATGAACACTGAAGCTTTCTTT. Protein sequence: CASSLAGFGMNTEAFF. V and J are TRBV18 and TRBJ1-1; possibly TRBD1 for D (5 bases). The V gene's germline CDR1 is KGHSH and CDR2 LQKENI. The CDR3 runs to 16 residues. The V and J ends lost 4 bases and 0 bases respectively, with 15 bases between them. The entire variable domain, with the rest obtained from reference TRBV18 and TRBJ1-1, is as follows: NAGVMQNPRHLVRRRGQEARLRCSPMKGHSHVYWYRQLPEEGLKFMVYLQKENIIDESGMPKERFSAEFPKEGPSILRIQQVVRGDSAAYFCASSLAGFGMNTEAFFGQGTRLTVV.

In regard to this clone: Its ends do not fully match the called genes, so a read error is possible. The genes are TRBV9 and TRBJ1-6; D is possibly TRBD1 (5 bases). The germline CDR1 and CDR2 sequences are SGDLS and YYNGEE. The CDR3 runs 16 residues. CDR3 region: CASSPNRDSNNSPLHF. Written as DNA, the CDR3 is TGTGCCAGCAGCCCCAACCGGGACTCCAATAATTCACCCCTCCACTTT.

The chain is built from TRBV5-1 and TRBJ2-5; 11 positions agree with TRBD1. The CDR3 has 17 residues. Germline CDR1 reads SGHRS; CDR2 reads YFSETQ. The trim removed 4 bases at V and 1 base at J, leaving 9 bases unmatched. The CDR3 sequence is CASSIGSGTGGQETQYF. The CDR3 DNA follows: TGCGCCAGCAGCATTGGATCCGGGACAGGGGGCCAAGAGACCCAGTACTTC.

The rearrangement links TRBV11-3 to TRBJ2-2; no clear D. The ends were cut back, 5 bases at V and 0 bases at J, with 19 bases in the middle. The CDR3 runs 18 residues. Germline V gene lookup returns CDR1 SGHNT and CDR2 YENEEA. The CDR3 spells CASSPGSAATANTGELFF. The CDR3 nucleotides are TGTGCCAGCAGCCCCGGCTCGGCGGCCACCGCGAACACCGGGGAGCTGTTTTTT.

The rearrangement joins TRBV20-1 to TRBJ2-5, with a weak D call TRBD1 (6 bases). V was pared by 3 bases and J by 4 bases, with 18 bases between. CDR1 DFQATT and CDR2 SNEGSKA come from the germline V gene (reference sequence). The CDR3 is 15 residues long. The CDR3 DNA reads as TGCAGTGCTAGTTCTTCAGGGGAAAAGAGAGAGACCCAGTACTTC. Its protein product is CSASSSGEKRETQYF.

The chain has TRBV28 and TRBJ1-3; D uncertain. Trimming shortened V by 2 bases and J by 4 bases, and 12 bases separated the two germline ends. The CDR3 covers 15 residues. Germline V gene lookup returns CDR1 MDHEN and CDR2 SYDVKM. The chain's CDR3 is CASSLGQVSGNTIYF. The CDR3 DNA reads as TGTGCCAGCAGTTTAGGGCAGGTGTCGGGAAACACCATATATTTT.

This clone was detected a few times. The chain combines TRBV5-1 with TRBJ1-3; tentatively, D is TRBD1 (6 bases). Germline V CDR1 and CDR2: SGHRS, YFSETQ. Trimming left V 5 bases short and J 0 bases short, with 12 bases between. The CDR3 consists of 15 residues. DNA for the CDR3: TGCGCCAGCAGTATGACAGGTGGCTCTGGAAACACCATATATTTT. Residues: CASSMTGGSGNTIYF.

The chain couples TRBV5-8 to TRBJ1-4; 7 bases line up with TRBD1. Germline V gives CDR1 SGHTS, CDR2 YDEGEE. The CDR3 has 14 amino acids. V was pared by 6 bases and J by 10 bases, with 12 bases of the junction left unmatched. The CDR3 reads CASTLDRASGKLFF. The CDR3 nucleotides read TGTGCCAGCACCCTCGACAGGGCCAGTGGAAAACTGTTTTTT.

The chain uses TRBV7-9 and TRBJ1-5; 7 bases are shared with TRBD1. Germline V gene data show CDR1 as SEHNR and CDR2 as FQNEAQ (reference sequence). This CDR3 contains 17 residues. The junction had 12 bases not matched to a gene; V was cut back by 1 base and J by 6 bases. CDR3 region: CASSLGEKQGSRQPQHF. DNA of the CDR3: TGTGCCAGCAGCTTAGGCGAGAAACAGGGGTCACGTCAGCCCCAGCATTTT.

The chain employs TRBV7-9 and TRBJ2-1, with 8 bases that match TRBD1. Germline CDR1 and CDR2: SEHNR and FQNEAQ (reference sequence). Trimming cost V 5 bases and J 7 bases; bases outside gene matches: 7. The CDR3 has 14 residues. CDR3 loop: CASSPGQGLNEQFF. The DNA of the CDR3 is TGTGCCAGCAGCCCAGGACAGGGTTTGAATGAGCAGTTCTTC. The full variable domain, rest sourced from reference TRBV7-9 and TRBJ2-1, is DTGVSQNPRHKITKRGQNVTFRCDPISEHNRLYWYRQTLGQGPEFLTYFQNEAQLEKSRLLSDRFSAERPKGSFSTLEIQRTEQGDSAMYLCASSPGQGLNEQFFGPGTRLTVL.

CDR3 residues: CASSLDPGMRGNTIYF. The CDR3, as DNA: TGTGCCAGCAGCTTGGATCCCGGGATGCGAGGAAACACCATATATTTT. The chain carries TRBV5-5 and TRBJ1-3; D call uncertain. CDR3 size: 16 residues. Germline CDR1 is SGHKS and CDR2 is YYEKEE (reference sequence). The V end lost 0 bases, the J end lost 4 bases, and 14 bases lay between the germline ends.

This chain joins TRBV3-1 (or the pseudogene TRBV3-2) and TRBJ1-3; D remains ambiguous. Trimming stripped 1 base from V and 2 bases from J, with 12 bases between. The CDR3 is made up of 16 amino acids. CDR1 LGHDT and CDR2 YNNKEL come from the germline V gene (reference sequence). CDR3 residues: CASSQGLDRAGNTIYF. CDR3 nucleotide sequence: TGTGCCAGCAGCCAAGGATTAGATCGCGCTGGAAACACCATATATTTT.

The CDR3 loop is CASREGGGEQYF. The CDR3 DNA reads TGCGCCAGCAGGGAGGGCGGCGGCGAGCAGTACTTC. The genes are TRBV5-1 and TRBJ2-7; possibly TRBD2 for D (6 bases). This CDR3 contains 12 residues. Per germline, CDR1 SGHRS and CDR2 YFSETQ. V gave up 5 bases and J gave up 6 bases, with 12 bases separating them.

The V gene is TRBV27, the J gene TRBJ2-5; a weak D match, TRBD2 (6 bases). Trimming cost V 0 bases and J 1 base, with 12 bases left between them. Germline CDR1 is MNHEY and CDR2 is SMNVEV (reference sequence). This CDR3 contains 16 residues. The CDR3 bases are TGTGCCAGCAGTTTATCGTTTTGGAGGGCCCAAGAGACCCAGTACTTC. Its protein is CASSLSFWRAQETQYF.

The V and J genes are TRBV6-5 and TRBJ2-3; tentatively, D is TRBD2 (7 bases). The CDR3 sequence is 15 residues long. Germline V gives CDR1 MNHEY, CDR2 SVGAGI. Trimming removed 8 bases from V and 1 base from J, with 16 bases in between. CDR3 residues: CASSPGGLGTDTQYF. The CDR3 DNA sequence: TGTGCCAGCTCCCCCGGGGGGCTGGGCACAGATACGCAGTATTTT.